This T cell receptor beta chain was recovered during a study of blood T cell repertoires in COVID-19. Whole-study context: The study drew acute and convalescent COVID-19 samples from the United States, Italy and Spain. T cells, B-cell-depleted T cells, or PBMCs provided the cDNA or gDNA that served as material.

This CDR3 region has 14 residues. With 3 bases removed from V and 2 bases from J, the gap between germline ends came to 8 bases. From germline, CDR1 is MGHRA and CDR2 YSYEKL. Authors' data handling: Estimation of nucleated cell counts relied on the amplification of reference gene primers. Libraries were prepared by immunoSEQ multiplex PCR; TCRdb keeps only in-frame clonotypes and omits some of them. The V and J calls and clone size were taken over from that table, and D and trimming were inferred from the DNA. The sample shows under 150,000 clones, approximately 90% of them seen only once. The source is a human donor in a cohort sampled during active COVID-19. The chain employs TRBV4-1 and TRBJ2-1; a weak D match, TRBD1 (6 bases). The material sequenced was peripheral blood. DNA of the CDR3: TGCGCCAGCAGCCAGAGGGACACCTACAATGAGCAGTTCTTC. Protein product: CASSQRDTYNEQFF.